Sequencing of this TCR beta chain was carried out in a study of blood T cell repertoires in COVID-19. Germline V CDR1 and CDR2: LGHNA, YSLEER. The CDR3 is 15 residues long. Between the trimmed V and J ends, which lost 0 bases and 4 bases, there was a span of 9 bases. Methods used by the authors: Reference gene primer amplification in the assay estimated nucleated cell counts. This table comes from immunoSEQ multiplex PCR, and its TCRdb copy is limited to in-frame clones, with some not included. For V, J and clone size, that table is used; D and trimming come from the DNA. Among around 80,000 clones listed, over 70% were seen once.

This receptor was obtained from a man aged 50-60 years with active or convalescent COVID-19. J is TRBJ2-2 and V is TRBV4-3; a possible D gene is TRBD2 (6 bases). Sequences were obtained from peripheral blood. CDR3 residues: CASSQERESTGELFF. CDR3 DNA: TGCGCCAGCAGCCAAGAACGGGAGAGCACCGGGGAGCTGTTTTTT.